This section outlines one T cell receptor beta chain sequence together with its context. This sample was taken from a study of OX40 agonist ivuxolimab in advanced cancers. Background on the study: The eligibility criteria allowed prior anti-PD-1, anti-PD-L1 or anti-CTLA-4 therapy, and 40% had some. Partial responses were seen in three patients, one with hepatocellular carcinoma and two with cutaneous melanoma.

Per the germline V gene, CDR1 is SGHRS and CDR2 is YFSETQ. The V end was cut by 0 bases, the J end by 4 bases, with 11 bases between. CDR3 length: 15 amino acids. The table came from immunoSEQ multiplex PCR; TCRdb's copy has only in-frame clones and leaves some out. The data hold tens of thousands of clones, with 84% observed a single time. This material consisted of CD4+ or CD8+ T cells sorted from blood, taken in a trial of the OX40 agonist ivuxolimab. The clonotype was recovered from an adult with an advanced solid tumor such as melanoma, head and neck, liver or kidney cancer. The J gene is TRBJ2-1, the V gene TRBV5-1, with a weak D call TRBD1 (6 bases). DNA for the CDR3: TGCGCCAGCAGCTTGGATGTACAGGGTTACAATGAGCAGTTCTTC. Translation gives CASSLDVQGYNEQFF.